The entry below gives a single T cell receptor beta chain sequence along with its context. The antigen is unknown. Sample donors were healthy Caucasian individuals that came from Russia, aged roughly 6 to 100. This sample stems from a study of blood T cells in healthy people across ages. A second PCR of 7 to 11 cycles used a sample-barcoded 5' primer and a J-beta primer mix. Each cDNA molecule received a tag from a template-switch adaptor that had 12 random nucleotides. TCRdb itself ran the 5' RACE reads through MiXCR, one entry per CDR3 protein. Here the sample spans more than 800,000 distinct CDR3 sequences, more than 25% being singletons. Broader study findings: Per million T cells, TCR beta diversity dropped roughly linearly as age increased. Diversity was higher, and naive CD4+ cells more numerous, in long-lived donors than in aged donors.

Germline assignment: CDR1 SNHLY and CDR2 FYNNEI. There are 14 residues in the CDR3. The rearrangement joins TRBV2 to TRBJ2-5, with D perhaps matching TRBD2 (5 bases). The J call may be faulty, since TRBJ2-7 better matches the DNA end. The source of this sequence is an elderly woman in good health. The sequenced sample was blood. CDR3 sequence: CASAAGPPAYEQYF. The CDR3 DNA reads as TGTGCCAGCGCGGCGGGCCCCCCGGCCTACGAGCAGTACTTC.